Listed below are T cell receptor beta chains from one sample, sequenced in a study of T-cell memory formation after mild COVID-19. TCRdb ran MiXCR on the 5' RACE reads and lists one entry per CDR3 protein. The profile shows some 350,000 distinct CDR3 sequences, more than 15% of them singletons. The material sequenced was PBMCs or a T cell subset sorted from them (not recorded which). These TCRs come from a man aged 18 to 29 who had mild COVID-19 (a few samples of this study predate the infection). Cell type and time point are not known. The CDR3 runs from the conserved cysteine through the conserved F or W. Each record gives: D gene, V gene, J gene, clone size, CDR3 protein, CDR3 DNA. A D gene is named only where the DNA matches it firmly. The size entry is marked missing in some rows and otherwise reads once, few, many or a size class.

d_gene: .; v_gene: TRBV15; j_gene: TRBJ2-5; abundance: .; CDR3aa: CATSRDLRIWETQYF; CDR3nt: TGTGCCACCAGCAGAGATCTAAGGATTTGGGAGACCCAGTACTTC
d_gene: .; v_gene: TRBV4-3; j_gene: TRBJ1-5; abundance: .; CDR3aa: CASSQGLGENQPQHF; CDR3nt: TGCGCCAGCAGCCAAGGACTGGGGGAAAATCAGCCCCAGCATTTT
d_gene: TRBD2; v_gene: TRBV7-2; j_gene: TRBJ2-4; abundance: few; CDR3aa: CASSQMSGGHYGYIQYF; CDR3nt: TGTGCCAGCAGCCAAATGAGCGGGGGTCATTACGGGTACATTCAGTACTTC
d_gene: .; v_gene: TRBV11-2; j_gene: TRBJ1-2; abundance: many; CDR3aa: CASSLDQGSYGYTF; CDR3nt: TGTGCCAGCAGCTTAGATCAGGGGAGCTATGGCTACACCTTC
d_gene: TRBD1; v_gene: TRBV29-1; j_gene: TRBJ1-1; abundance: .; CDR3aa: CRISTGVQSFF; CDR3nt: TGCAGAATAAGTACAGGGGTTCAATCTTTCTTT
d_gene: TRBD2; v_gene: TRBV6-5; j_gene: TRBJ2-5; abundance: few; CDR3aa: CASSTRLAGQETQYF; CDR3nt: TGTGCCAGCAGTACCCGACTAGCGGGGCAGGAGACCCAGTACTTC
d_gene: TRBD1; v_gene: TRBV4-1; j_gene: TRBJ2-3; abundance: many; CDR3aa: CASSQEQGPSTDTQYF; CDR3nt: TGCGCCAGCAGCCAAGAACAGGGGCCTAGCACAGATACGCAGTATTTT
d_gene: TRBD2; v_gene: TRBV7-2; j_gene: TRBJ2-3; abundance: few; CDR3aa: CASSLQRGLADTQYF; CDR3nt: TGTGCCAGCAGCTTACAGCGGGGGTTAGCAGATACGCAGTATTTT
d_gene: TRBD2; v_gene: TRBV28; j_gene: TRBJ2-5; abundance: .; CDR3aa: CASSSQLAGGMQTQYF; CDR3nt: TGTGCCAGCAGTTCTCAACTAGCGGGGGGTATGCAGACCCAGTACTTC
d_gene: .; v_gene: TRBV13; j_gene: TRBJ1-2; abundance: .; CDR3aa: CASRTSRDGYTF; CDR3nt: TGTGCCAGCAGAACCTCCAGGGACGGCTACACCTTC
d_gene: .; v_gene: TRBV5-1; j_gene: TRBJ2-2; abundance: few; CDR3aa: CASSLVSGGNGELFF; CDR3nt: TGCGCCAGCAGCTTGGTGTCGGGGGGCAACGGGGAGCTGTTTTTT
d_gene: .; v_gene: TRBV7-9; j_gene: TRBJ1-3; abundance: .; CDR3aa: CASSLGPVAIYF; CDR3nt: TGTGCCAGCAGCTTAGGCCCAGTCGCCATATATTTT
d_gene: .; v_gene: TRBV4-1; j_gene: TRBJ2-6; abundance: few; CDR3aa: CASSRIPDGANVLTF; CDR3nt: TGCGCCAGCAGCCGGATCCCCGACGGGGCCAACGTCCTGACTTTC
d_gene: .; v_gene: TRBV7-2; j_gene: TRBJ1-2; abundance: .; CDR3aa: CANIPLTRLSDNYGYTF; CDR3nt: TGTGCCAACATCCCTCTAACAAGGCTATCTGATAACTATGGCTACACCTTC
d_gene: .; v_gene: TRBV6-1; j_gene: TRBJ1-2; abundance: few; CDR3aa: CASSWAGTSGYGYTF; CDR3nt: TGTGCCAGCAGTTGGGCGGGAACCAGTGGCTATGGCTACACCTTC
d_gene: .; v_gene: TRBV20-1; j_gene: TRBJ2-1; abundance: .; CDR3aa: CSARSGGNNEQFF; CDR3nt: TGCAGTGCTAGATCGGGGGGCAACAATGAGCAGTTCTTC
d_gene: .; v_gene: TRBV7-2; j_gene: TRBJ2-7; abundance: few; CDR3aa: CASSLEDRRSSYEQYF; CDR3nt: TGTGCCAGCAGCTTAGAAGACAGGCGGAGCTCCTACGAGCAGTACTTC
d_gene: .; v_gene: TRBV30; j_gene: TRBJ1-2; abundance: .; CDR3aa: CAWSVSDGHGYTF; CDR3nt: TGTGCCTGGAGTGTGTCAGACGGACATGGCTACACCTTC
d_gene: .; v_gene: TRBV29-1; j_gene: TRBJ2-5; abundance: few; CDR3aa: CSLLPQGQETQYF; CDR3nt: TGCAGCCTCCTTCCCCAGGGGCAAGAGACCCAGTACTTC
d_gene: .; v_gene: TRBV27; j_gene: TRBJ2-3; abundance: few; CDR3aa: CASGHHSTDTQYF; CDR3nt: TGTGCCAGCGGACACCACTCCACAGATACGCAGTATTTT
d_gene: .; v_gene: TRBV6-2/TRBV6-3; j_gene: TRBJ1-5; abundance: .; CDR3aa: CASSHQLDEGFDQPQHF; CDR3nt: TGTGCCAGCAGTCACCAACTAGACGAGGGGTTCGATCAGCCCCAGCATTTT
d_gene: .; v_gene: TRBV20-1; j_gene: TRBJ1-2; abundance: .; CDR3aa: CSAEYRAGYGYTF; CDR3nt: TGCAGTGCCGAATACAGGGCAGGCTATGGCTACACCTTC
d_gene: TRBD2; v_gene: TRBV4-2; j_gene: TRBJ2-3; abundance: .; CDR3aa: CASSQPTSGGTDTQYF; CDR3nt: TGTGCCAGCAGCCAACCGACTAGCGGGGGCACAGATACGCAGTATTTT
d_gene: .; v_gene: TRBV4-3; j_gene: TRBJ2-5; abundance: .; CDR3aa: CASSQSWGQETQYF; CDR3nt: TGCGCCAGCAGCCAATCTTGGGGGCAAGAGACCCAGTACTTC
d_gene: .; v_gene: TRBV15; j_gene: TRBJ1-5; abundance: .; CDR3aa: CATSRDRGAGQPQHF; CDR3nt: TGTGCCACCAGCAGAGATCGGGGGGCGGGTCAGCCCCAGCATTTT
d_gene: .; v_gene: TRBV12-3/TRBV12-4; j_gene: TRBJ2-5; abundance: few; CDR3aa: CASRRAAETQYF; CDR3nt: TGTGCCAGCAGGAGGGCTGCGGAGACCCAGTACTTC
d_gene: TRBD2; v_gene: TRBV5-1; j_gene: TRBJ2-1; abundance: few; CDR3aa: CASSLELAGGRSYNEQFF; CDR3nt: TGCGCCAGCAGCTTGGAACTAGCGGGGGGCCGCTCCTACAATGAGCAGTTCTTC
d_gene: .; v_gene: TRBV11-2; j_gene: TRBJ2-1; abundance: few; CDR3aa: CASSRGSLGYNEQFF; CDR3nt: TGTGCCAGCAGCAGAGGGAGCCTAGGCTACAATGAGCAGTTCTTC
d_gene: .; v_gene: TRBV4-3; j_gene: TRBJ1-4; abundance: few; CDR3aa: CASSQTRTYAGEKLFF; CDR3nt: TGCGCCAGCAGCCAAACCCGCACTTATGCGGGTGAAAAACTGTTTTTT
d_gene: .; v_gene: TRBV6-6; j_gene: TRBJ2-5; abundance: .; CDR3aa: CASSRQGRGGETQYF; CDR3nt: TGTGCCAGCAGTCGACAGGGAAGGGGGGGCGAGACCCAGTACTTC
d_gene: TRBD2; v_gene: TRBV5-4; j_gene: TRBJ2-5; abundance: many; CDR3aa: CASSPRGGQSRETQYF; CDR3nt: TGTGCCAGCAGCCCCCGGGGGGGGCAAAGCAGGGAGACCCAGTACTTC
d_gene: .; v_gene: TRBV7-9; j_gene: TRBJ1-2; abundance: .; CDR3aa: CASRIQGNNYGYTF; CDR3nt: TGTGCCAGCAGGATCCAGGGCAATAACTATGGCTACACCTTC
d_gene: .; v_gene: TRBV5-1; j_gene: TRBJ2-5; abundance: few; CDR3aa: CASTPGQGETQYF; CDR3nt: TGCGCCAGCACCCCGGGGCAGGGAGAGACCCAGTACTTC
d_gene: .; v_gene: TRBV10-3; j_gene: TRBJ2-6; abundance: few; CDR3aa: CASNLGLTSGANVLTF; CDR3nt: TGTGCCAGCAATCTGGGACTGACCTCTGGGGCCAACGTCCTGACTTTC
d_gene: TRBD2; v_gene: TRBV12-3/TRBV12-4; j_gene: TRBJ2-5; abundance: few; CDR3aa: CASSTPGLAGQETQYF; CDR3nt: TGTGCCAGCAGTACTCCGGGACTAGCGGGGCAAGAGACCCAGTACTTC
d_gene: TRBD1; v_gene: TRBV4-3; j_gene: TRBJ2-5; abundance: few; CDR3aa: CASSQEGPPTGGWETQYF; CDR3nt: TGCGCCAGCAGCCAAGAAGGGCCCCCGACAGGGGGCTGGGAGACCCAGTACTTC
d_gene: .; v_gene: TRBV20-1; j_gene: TRBJ2-3; abundance: once; CDR3aa: CSARDRGPGTDTQYF; CDR3nt: TGCAGTGCTAGAGATCGGGGGCCAGGGACAGATACGCAGTATTTT
d_gene: .; v_gene: TRBV6-6; j_gene: TRBJ2-6; abundance: .; CDR3aa: CATHGGANVLTF; CDR3nt: TGTGCCACTCACGGGGGGGCCAACGTCCTGACTTTC
d_gene: .; v_gene: TRBV20-1; j_gene: TRBJ2-5; abundance: few; CDR3aa: CSARRGVPQETQYF; CDR3nt: TGCAGTGCTCGGCGGGGAGTCCCCCAAGAGACCCAGTACTTC
d_gene: .; v_gene: TRBV5-5; j_gene: TRBJ1-1; abundance: few; CDR3aa: CASSLTELNTEAFF; CDR3nt: TGTGCCAGCAGCCTAACAGAATTGAACACTGAAGCTTTCTTT
d_gene: .; v_gene: TRBV4-3; j_gene: TRBJ2-1; abundance: few; CDR3aa: CASSQDYPRSSGNEQFF; CDR3nt: TGCGCCAGCAGCCAAGATTATCCCCGGAGTAGCGGCAATGAGCAGTTCTTC
d_gene: .; v_gene: TRBV6-5; j_gene: TRBJ1-6; abundance: .; CDR3aa: CASSYSRGALGNPNSPLHF; CDR3nt: TGTGCCAGCAGTTACTCGAGAGGGGCGTTGGGGAACCCAAATTCACCCCTCCACTTT
d_gene: .; v_gene: TRBV6-6; j_gene: TRBJ2-3; abundance: .; CDR3aa: CASRSQGNTDTQYF; CDR3nt: TGTGCCAGCAGGTCCCAGGGAAACACAGATACGCAGTATTTT
d_gene: TRBD2; v_gene: TRBV4-1; j_gene: TRBJ2-1; abundance: .; CDR3aa: CASSQTGGTSGNEQFF; CDR3nt: TGCGCCAGCAGCCAAACGGGCGGGACTAGCGGTAATGAGCAGTTCTTC
d_gene: .; v_gene: TRBV12-3/TRBV12-4; j_gene: TRBJ2-2; abundance: few; CDR3aa: CASRGENTGELFF; CDR3nt: TGTGCCAGCAGGGGGGAGAACACCGGGGAGCTGTTTTTT
d_gene: .; v_gene: TRBV7-9; j_gene: TRBJ1-2; abundance: few; CDR3aa: CASSLDIAYGYTF; CDR3nt: TGTGCCAGCAGTCTAGACATCGCCTATGGCTACACCTTC
d_gene: TRBD2; v_gene: TRBV6-2/TRBV6-3; j_gene: TRBJ2-1; abundance: many; CDR3aa: CASSPRTSGANEQFF; CDR3nt: TGTGCCAGCAGCCCAAGGACTAGCGGGGCCAATGAGCAGTTCTTC
d_gene: TRBD1; v_gene: TRBV6-1; j_gene: TRBJ1-2; abundance: .; CDR3aa: CASSTNRGSYYGYTF; CDR3nt: TGTGCCAGCAGCACTAACAGGGGAAGTTACTATGGCTACACCTTC
d_gene: TRBD1; v_gene: TRBV3-1; j_gene: TRBJ2-4; abundance: .; CDR3aa: CASSKTGLRGNIQYF; CDR3nt: TGTGCCAGCAGCAAGACAGGGTTAAGAGGAAACATTCAGTACTTC
d_gene: .; v_gene: TRBV7-2; j_gene: TRBJ1-2; abundance: .; CDR3aa: CASSPIRGGNYGYTF; CDR3nt: TGTGCCAGCAGCCCTATCAGGGGAGGAAACTATGGCTACACCTTC
d_gene: .; v_gene: TRBV7-9; j_gene: TRBJ1-5; abundance: .; CDR3aa: CASSLAGRHYSNQPQHF; CDR3nt: TGTGCCAGCAGCTTAGCGGGGCGGCACTATAGCAATCAGCCCCAGCATTTT
d_gene: .; v_gene: TRBV3-1; j_gene: TRBJ1-2; abundance: few; CDR3aa: CASSQEKGSGYTF; CDR3nt: TGTGCCAGCAGCCAAGAAAAAGGGTCTGGCTACACCTTC
d_gene: TRBD1; v_gene: TRBV5-1; j_gene: TRBJ1-6; abundance: .; CDR3aa: CASSPQPGQSSYNSPLHF; CDR3nt: TGCGCCAGCAGCCCTCAACCGGGACAGAGCTCCTATAATTCACCCCTCCACTTT
d_gene: TRBD2; v_gene: TRBV20-1; j_gene: TRBJ2-1; abundance: many; CDR3aa: CSANRPRGVSREQFF; CDR3nt: TGCAGTGCCAACCGACCCCGGGGGGTTAGCCGTGAGCAGTTCTTC
d_gene: .; v_gene: TRBV7-6; j_gene: TRBJ2-1; abundance: .; CDR3aa: CASSLPYTGLARNEQLF; CDR3nt: TGTGCCAGCAGCTTACCCTATACCGGATTGGCCCGCAATGAGCAGCTCTTC
d_gene: TRBD1; v_gene: TRBV4-1; j_gene: TRBJ1-2; abundance: few; CDR3aa: CASTLTGWDYGYTF; CDR3nt: TGCGCCAGCACCCTGACAGGGTGGGACTATGGCTACACCTTC